One sample yielded the 17 T cell receptor beta chains listed below, sequenced in a study of blood T cell repertoires in COVID-19. The method was immunoSEQ multiplex PCR; TCRdb's version includes in-frame clones alone and lacks a portion of them. The data contain 150,000 to 180,000 clones, 83% of them singletons. Sequenced material: peripheral blood. The receptors shown here come from a woman aged 55-69 years with COVID-19, enrolled during active disease.

Note on this clone: A junction end diverges from the germline sequence, so it may reflect a read error. Other DNA sequences within the sample encode an identical CDR3. The chain is built from TRBV19 and TRBJ1-1; TRBD1 is a possible D gene (6 bases). Germline CDR1 and CDR2: LNHDA and SQIVND (reference sequence). The CDR3 totals 16 residues. In DNA form, the CDR3 reads TGTGCCAGTAGCATAGGTCAGGGGATACCGAACACTGAAGCTTTCTTT. This gives the protein CASSIGQGIPNTEAFF. The full variable domain, completed using reference TRBV19 and TRBJ1-1, is DGGITQSPKYLFRKEGQNVTLSCEQNLNHDAMYWYRQDPGQGLRLIYYSQIVNDFQKGDIAEGYSVSREKKESFPLTVTSAQKNPTAFYLCASSIGQGIPNTEAFFGQGTRLTVV.

The chain couples TRBV2 to TRBJ1-6, with TRBD1 matching 9 bases. The trim removed 5 bases at V and 16 bases at J, leaving 21 bases unmatched. CDR1 and CDR2 from the germline V gene are SNHLY and FYNNEI. The CDR3 is 17 amino acids. The CDR3 sequence is CASSLNMGGQGWLPLHF. In DNA, the CDR3 is TGTGCCAGCAGTTTAAATATGGGTGGACAGGGGTGGCTTCCACTCCACTTT.

This sequence joins TRBV3-1 (or the pseudogene TRBV3-2) and TRBJ1-1; tentative D call: TRBD1 (5 bases). The CDR3 sequence is 13 residues long. Trimming took off 4 bases at V and 1 base at J, with 7 bases between the two ends. Germline V gives CDR1 LGHDT, CDR2 YNNKEL (reference sequence). The CDR3: CASSPGGNTEAFF. DNA of the CDR3: TGTGCCAGCAGCCCGGGGGGGAACACTGAAGCTTTCTTT.

This sequence joins TRBV5-4 and TRBJ1-6; perhaps TRBD1 as D (6 bases). V lost 3 bases and J 5 bases, leaving 9 bases between the germline ends. CDR1 and CDR2 (germline): SGHNT, YYREEE (reference sequence). The CDR3 has 14 residues. CDR3 sequence: CASSSQGDNSPLHF. The CDR3, as DNA: TGTGCCAGCAGCTCACAGGGAGATAATTCACCCCTCCACTTT.

The chain carries TRBV7-9 and TRBJ1-3; no clear D gene. In germline, CDR1 is SEHNR, CDR2 FQNEAQ (reference sequence). The CDR3 contains 13 residues. V was shortened by 0 bases and J by 4 bases, with 4 bases between the two germline ends. The DNA for the CDR3 is TGTGCCAGCAGCTTAGCACAGGGAAACACCATATATTTT. Protein sequence: CASSLAQGNTIYF.

The chain is built from TRBV28 and TRBJ1-1; D is uncertain. Trimming took 10 bases from V and 2 from J, leaving 11 bases between them. The CDR3 has 12 amino acids. Per the germline V gene, CDR1 is MDHEN and CDR2 is SYDVKM. Here the CDR3 DNA reads TGTGCCACGAGTGGGCTTAACACTGAAGCTTTCTTT. Its translation: CATSGLNTEAFF.

The chain couples TRBV18 to TRBJ1-4; D is undetermined. Looked up from germline, CDR1 is KGHSH and CDR2 is LQKENI. V gave up 3 bases and J gave up 7 bases, with 12 bases separating them. CDR3 size: 14 residues. CDR3 region: CASSPPGMSEKLFF. The CDR3 nucleotides read TGTGCCAGCTCACCCCCAGGAATGAGTGAAAAACTGTTTTTT.

The chain is built from TRBV5-6 and TRBJ1-2; TRBD1 matches at 7 bases. The V segment lost 6 bases and the J segment 8 bases; nucleotides outside the gene matches: 10. The CDR3 runs to 13 residues. The germline V gene encodes CDR1 SGHDT and CDR2 YYEEEE. CDR3 nucleotides: TGTGCCAGCAACTTTTGGACAGGATACGGCTACACCTTC. Protein sequence: CASNFWTGYGYTF.

This clone was recorded a few times. The chain links TRBV4-2 to TRBJ2-2; D may be TRBD1 (6 bases). Germline assignment: CDR1 LGHNA and CDR2 YNFKEQ. Trimming stripped 4 bases from V and 5 bases from J, with 11 bases between. CDR3 length: 14 amino acids. CDR3 protein: CASSPPGETGELFF. The DNA of the CDR3 is TGTGCCAGCAGCCCTCCAGGGGAAACCGGGGAGCTGTTTTTT.

The J gene is TRBJ1-2, the V gene TRBV5-6; 10 nucleotides match TRBD1. The CDR3 runs to 14 residues. Germline values: CDR1 SGHDT, CDR2 YYEEEE. V gave up 4 bases and J gave up 5 bases; unmatched junction bases: 5. CDR3 protein: CASSPGQGGYGYTF. In DNA form, the CDR3 reads TGTGCCAGCAGCCCTGGACAGGGGGGATATGGCTACACCTTC.

The chain joins TRBV7-9 to TRBJ2-5; TRBD1 matches 11 bases. The germline CDR1 and CDR2 sequences are SEHNR and FQNEAQ (reference sequence). The CDR3 is 16 residues long. V was pared by 3 bases and J by 6 bases, with 9 bases of the junction left unmatched. CDR3 nucleotides: TGTGCCAGCAGCTTCAACCCGGGACAGGGGGTGCAGACCCAGTACTTC. Protein sequence: CASSFNPGQGVQTQYF.

This chain uses TRBV11-2 with TRBJ1-2; a weak D match, TRBD1 (6 bases). CDR3 length equals 13 residues. Looked up from germline, CDR1 is SGHAT and CDR2 is FQNNGV. V was clipped by 6 bases and J by 6 bases, with 14 bases between them. In nucleotides, the CDR3 is TGTGCCAGCAGACTTAGGGGGGGAGATGGCTACACCTTC. This translates into CASRLRGGDGYTF. The full variable domain, completed using reference TRBV11-2 and TRBJ1-2, is EAGVAQSPRYKIIEKRQSVAFWCNPISGHATLYWYQQILGQGPKLLIQFQNNGVVDDSQLPKDRFSAERLKGVDSTLKIQPAKLEDSAVYLCASRLRGGDGYTFGSGTRLTVV.

This clone appeared a single time. The chain is built from TRBV5-1 and TRBJ2-5; perhaps TRBD1 as D (6 bases). Trimming took off 4 bases at V and 3 bases at J, with 10 bases between the two ends. Germline CDR1 is SGHRS and CDR2 is YFSETQ. The CDR3 loop spans 13 amino acids. As DNA, the CDR3 is TGCGCCAGCAGCCTATCAGGGGAAGAGACCCAGTACTTC. This encodes CASSLSGEETQYF.

The J gene is TRBJ1-1, the V gene TRBV5-1; TRBD1 is a possible D gene (6 bases). The V end was cut by 0 bases, the J end by 1 base, with 13 bases between. The CDR3 length is 16 residues. Germline loops: CDR1 SGHRS, CDR2 YFSETQ. The DNA for the CDR3 is TGCGCCAGCAGCTTGGGGCAGGGGTACAGGAACACTGAAGCTTTCTTT. Amino acids: CASSLGQGYRNTEAFF.

CDR3 coding DNA: TGCGCCAGCAGCTTGGCCGGGGGAGATACGCAGTATTTT. As protein: CASSLAGGDTQYF. The chain combines TRBV5-1 with TRBJ2-3; TRBD2 is a possible D gene (6 bases). V dropped 0 bases and J dropped 5 bases, with 7 bases sitting between them. CDR3 length equals 13 residues. Per the germline V gene, CDR1 is SGHRS and CDR2 is YFSETQ.

V gene TRBV6-5 combines with J gene TRBJ2-7, with 10 bases fitting TRBD1. The germline gives CDR1 MNHEY, CDR2 SVGAGI. Trimming cost V 11 bases and J 5 bases; bases outside gene matches: 9. The CDR3 contains 13 residues. In DNA form, the CDR3 reads TGTGCCTGTTACCGGGACAGGGGCCACGAGCAGTACTTC. Encoded protein: CACYRDRGHEQYF.

The rearrangement joins TRBV18 to TRBJ2-2; no definite D call. V was clipped by 6 bases and J by 7 bases, with 6 bases between them. Germline V gene sequence: CDR1 KGHSH, CDR2 LQKENI. CDR3 length equals 11 residues. The CDR3 region has the DNA TGTGCCAGCTCCGGTCGCGGGGAGCTGTTTTTT. It yields the protein CASSGRGELFF.